Below are 17 T cell receptor beta chains sequenced from a single sample in a study of vaccination and CD4 T cells after COVID-19. Indicated treatment: roughly nine-day PBMC culture with coronavirus spike peptide pools or control peptides (ViraFEST assay). Oncomine TCR Beta short-read sequencing was applied to DNA from cultured CD4+ T cells. TCRdb itself ran the PCR reads through MiXCR, one entry per CDR3 protein. The sample lists 15,000 to 20,000 distinct CDR3 sequences, approximately 47% occurring once. Their target antigens are unknown. The specimen was CD4+ T cells from blood, cultured in vitro, collected before SARS-CoV-2 vaccination. The receptors here all came from a human donor who received a COVID-19 vaccine.

This clonotype was counted only a few times. The gene calls are TRBV10-1 and TRBJ2-7; TRBD1 aligns across 10 bases. The germline V gene has CDR1 WNHNN and CDR2 SYGVQD (reference sequence). The trim removed 4 bases at V and 0 bases at J, leaving 3 bases unmatched. The CDR3 loop spans 15 amino acids. The CDR3 DNA reads as TGCGCCAGCAGTGGACAGGGGGCGGACTCCTACGAGCAGTACTTC. This gives the protein CASSGQGADSYEQYF.

A single count supports this clonotype. The gene calls are TRBV30 and TRBJ2-7, with D perhaps TRBD2 (7 bases). The V gene's germline CDR1 is GTSNPN and CDR2 SVGIG (reference sequence). This CDR3 contains 15 residues. Deletions cut 5 bases from V and 2 bases from J, with 19 bases between. The CDR3 loop reads CAWSSGGAAAYEQYF. DNA for the CDR3: TGTGCCTGGTCCAGTGGGGGGGCCGCAGCCTACGAGCAGTACTTC.

This clonotype was seen only a few times. Here the CDR3 reads CASSLRPHSSGNTIYF. CDR3 bases: TGTGCCAGTAGCCTTCGCCCCCACAGCTCTGGAAACACCATATATTTT. The J gene is TRBJ1-3, the V gene TRBV19, with no clear D. Germline loops: CDR1 LNHDA, CDR2 SQIVND (reference sequence). Trimming shortened V by 6 bases and J by 0 bases, and 15 bases separated the two germline ends. CDR3 length: 16 residues.

V gene TRBV4-2 combines with J gene TRBJ2-6, with D perhaps being TRBD1 or TRBD2 (5 bases each). The germline gives CDR1 LGHNA, CDR2 YNFKEQ. Trimming stripped 0 bases from V and 4 bases from J, with 10 bases between. The CDR3 is 16 amino acids. CDR3 residues: CASSQDGTPGANVLTF. CDR3 DNA: TGTGCCAGCAGCCAAGATGGGACGCCCGGGGCCAACGTCCTGACTTTC.

Turning to this clonotype: The germline gene is not matched at one end of the junction; a read error may be the cause. J is TRBJ2-6 and V is TRBV7-6; D perhaps matches TRBD1 (5 bases). Germline V lookup: CDR1 SGHVS, CDR2 FNYEAQ. There are 14 residues in the CDR3. This chain's CDR3 is CAGAEISGANVLTF. CDR3 nucleotide sequence: TGCGCTGGGGCGGAGATCTCTGGGGCCAACGTCCTGACTTTC.

This clonotype was seen a handful of times. The chain has TRBV15 and TRBJ2-5, with 7 bases fitting TRBD1. Looked up from germline, CDR1 is LNHNV and CDR2 is YYDKDF (reference sequence). The CDR3 runs to 14 residues. V shed 1 base and J 4 bases; nucleotides not matched to a gene: 3. CDR3 nucleotide sequence: TGTGCCACCAGCAGAGCCCGACAGGGAGAGACCCAGTACTTC. It codes for CATSRARQGETQYF.

The CDR3 sequence: CASSWTSGGISSYEQYF. CDR3 nucleotides: TGTGCCAGCAGCTGGACTAGCGGGGGAATAAGCTCCTACGAGCAGTACTTC. This chain uses TRBV11-2 with TRBJ2-7; TRBD2 matches at 13 bases. V gave up 4 bases and J gave up 0 bases; unmatched junction bases: 6. The CDR3 consists of 17 residues. In germline, CDR1 is SGHAT, CDR2 FQNNGV.

This chain connects TRBV6-5 to TRBJ1-5; no clear D. Germline lookup yields CDR1 MNHEY and CDR2 SVGAGI. Between the trimmed V and J ends, which lost 6 bases and 6 bases, there was a span of 12 bases. The CDR3 spans 13 residues. The DNA of the CDR3 is TGTGCCAGCAGCTACACGATAACTCAGCCCCAGCATTTT. This codes for CASSYTITQPQHF.

The V gene is TRBV7-6, the J gene TRBJ2-7; 7 positions match TRBD1. The CDR3 has 14 amino acids. The V gene end was trimmed by 5 bases and the J gene end by 3 bases; junction bases not matched to a gene: 7. Germline values: CDR1 SGHVS, CDR2 FNYEAQ. CDR3 DNA sequence: TGTGCCAGCAGCCAAGGGGGCGCGGGCTACGAGCAGTACTTC. It codes for CASSQGGAGYEQYF.

The sample holds one count of this clonotype. The chain employs TRBV7-9 and TRBJ2-3; D ambiguous. Trimming shortened V by 3 bases and J by 5 bases, and 3 bases separated the two germline ends. The CDR3 is 11 residues long. Germline CDR1 reads SEHNR; CDR2 reads FQNEAQ (reference sequence). CDR3 region: CASSFKDTQYF. The CDR3, as DNA: TGTGCCAGCAGCTTTAAAGATACGCAGTATTTT.

The chain combines TRBV20-1 with TRBJ2-1; 11 bases line up with TRBD2. Germline loops: CDR1 DFQATT, CDR2 SNEGSKA (reference sequence). The junction had 7 bases not matched to a gene; V was cut back by 5 bases and J by 4 bases. The CDR3 is 15 residues long. CDR3 coding DNA: TGCAGTGCTGAGCCAGGGACTAGCGGATACAATGAGCAGTTCTTC. This encodes CSAEPGTSGYNEQFF.

V and J are TRBV2 and TRBJ2-3; 14 bases are a match to TRBD2. V gave up 7 bases and J gave up 7 bases; unmatched junction bases: 4. The germline V gene has CDR1 SNHLY and CDR2 FYNNEI. The CDR3 runs to 14 residues. CDR3 residues: CASTGTSGGYTQYF. In DNA, the CDR3 is TGTGCCAGCACCGGGACTAGCGGGGGTTATACGCAGTATTTT. The whole variable domain, filled in from reference TRBV2 and TRBJ2-3, reads EPEVTQTPSHQVTQMGQEVILRCVPISNHLYFYWYRQILGQKVEFLVSFYNNEISEKSEIFDDQFSVERPDGSNFTLKIRSTKLEDSAMYFCASTGTSGGYTQYFGPGTRLTVL.

The genes are TRBV20-1 and TRBJ2-5; 9 bases fit TRBD1. CDR3 length equals 13 residues. The V gene end was trimmed by 5 bases and the J gene end by 1 base; junction bases not matched to a gene: 2. Germline V gives CDR1 DFQATT, CDR2 SNEGSKA (reference sequence). Here the CDR3 reads CSAVTGGQETQYF. The DNA of the CDR3 is TGCAGTGCTGTGACAGGGGGCCAAGAGACCCAGTACTTC.

The CDR3 reads CATSDWTDTQYF. The CDR3, as DNA: TGTGCCACCAGTGACTGGACAGATACGCAGTATTTT. The gene calls are TRBV24-1 and TRBJ2-3, with D hard to call. CDR3 length equals 12 residues. Trimming shortened V by 4 bases and J by 3 bases, and 4 bases separated the two germline ends. Per germline, CDR1 KGHDR and CDR2 SFDVKD.

This clonotype was seen once. The chain uses TRBV6-5 and TRBJ1-4; no clear D gene. Germline lookup yields CDR1 MNHEY and CDR2 SVGAGI. CDR3 length equals 16 residues. V was shortened by 0 bases and J by 2 bases, with 10 bases between the two germline ends. The CDR3 DNA reads TGTGCCAGCAGTTACTCTATGGGGAGCACTAATGAAAAACTGTTTTTT. Protein sequence: CASSYSMGSTNEKLFF.

This clonotype was recorded once. The V and J genes are TRBV7-9 and TRBJ2-7, with 8 nucleotides matching TRBD2. The CDR3 runs 15 residues. Looked up from germline, CDR1 is SEHNR and CDR2 is FQNEAQ (reference sequence). V dropped 5 bases and J dropped 2; count of bases not matched to a gene: 8. CDR3 sequence (DNA): TGTGCCAGCAGCCCGGGGGGGGGGGCCCCCTACGAGCAGTACTTC. It is translated as CASSPGGGAPYEQYF.

The chain has TRBV2 and TRBJ1-5; 8 bases match TRBD1. The germline V gene has CDR1 SNHLY and CDR2 FYNNEI. Losses at the gene ends were 4 bases for V and 4 bases for J; bases not matched to a gene: 3. The CDR3 is 14 amino acids. CDR3 amino acids: CASSGRTGNQPQHF. CDR3 bases: TGTGCCAGCAGTGGGCGGACAGGGAATCAGCCCCAGCATTTT.